A selection of T cell receptor beta chains follows, all from one sample in a study of OX40 agonist ivuxolimab in advanced cancers. Sequencing was performed with immunoSEQ multiplex PCR; in TCRdb, only in-frame clones are kept and a portion is missing. The sample includes more than 75,000 clones, about 86% seen only once; the top ten take 6.6%. Sequenced here: CD4+ or CD8+ T cells sorted from blood, sampled in a trial of the OX40 agonist ivuxolimab. All receptors derive from an adult with an advanced solid tumor such as melanoma, head and neck, liver or kidney cancer. The CDR3 runs from the conserved cysteine through the conserved F or W. Fields, in order: clone size, D gene, V gene, J gene, CDR3 protein, CDR3 DNA. D genes are given only for firm matches. Clone size, where shown, is once, few, many, or a class for clones that have expanded.

size: NA
D: TRBD1
V: TRBV19
J: TRBJ2-2
CDR3: CASSVTPGQIRTGELFF
DNA: TGTGCCAGTAGCGTCACGCCGGGACAGATTCGCACCGGGGAGCTGTTTTTT

size: NA
D: NA
V: TRBV6-5
J: TRBJ1-2
CDR3: CASTRQENYGYTF
DNA: TGTGCCAGCACAAGACAGGAGAACTATGGCTACACCTTC

size: NA
D: NA
V: TRBV15
J: TRBJ2-3
CDR3: CATSISTRSTDTQYF
DNA: TGTGCCACCAGCATTTCGACTAGGAGCACAGATACGCAGTATTTT

size: NA
D: NA
V: TRBV7-9
J: TRBJ2-3
CDR3: CASRLAGSWDPDTQYF
DNA: TGTGCCAGCAGGCTGGCGGGCTCCTGGGACCCAGATACGCAGTATTTT

size: NA
D: NA
V: TRBV28
J: TRBJ1-3
CDR3: CASSGIGKNTIYF
DNA: TGTGCCAGCAGTGGAATAGGGAAGAACACCATATATTTT

size: NA
D: NA
V: TRBV7-3
J: TRBJ2-2
CDR3: CASSLAPGVAGELFF
DNA: TGTGCCAGCAGCTTGGCCCCAGGGGTAGCCGGGGAGCTGTTTTTT

size: NA
D: NA
V: TRBV28
J: TRBJ2-5
CDR3: CASSFPREAGGFETQYF
DNA: TGTGCCAGCAGTTTCCCCCGGGAGGCAGGGGGCTTTGAGACCCAGTACTTC

size: NA
D: NA
V: TRBV7-3
J: TRBJ2-3
CDR3: CASRLSAGRSDTQYF
DNA: TGTGCCAGCAGACTAAGTGCAGGGAGGTCCGATACGCAGTATTTT

size: NA
D: NA
V: TRBV6-5
J: TRBJ1-4
CDR3: CASSYSGTENEKLFF
DNA: TGTGCCAGCAGTTACTCCGGGACGGAGAATGAAAAACTGTTTTTT

size: NA
D: NA
V: TRBV9
J: TRBJ2-3
CDR3: CASSVAGNTDTQYF
DNA: TGTGCCAGCAGCGTAGCTGGAAACACAGATACGCAGTATTTT

size: NA
D: TRBD2
V: TRBV2
J: TRBJ2-3
CDR3: CASRKTSGVADTQYF
DNA: TGTGCCAGCAGAAAGACTAGCGGGGTAGCAGATACGCAGTATTTT

size: NA
D: TRBD1
V: TRBV7-9
J: TRBJ2-5
CDR3: CASSLSGRGLTKTQYF
DNA: TGTGCCAGCAGCTTATCGGGCAGGGGGCTGACCAAGACCCAGTACTTC

size: NA
D: TRBD1
V: TRBV10-2
J: TRBJ2-5
CDR3: CASSAADRGGDQETQYF
DNA: TGCGCCAGCAGTGCAGCGGACAGGGGAGGAGATCAAGAGACCCAGTACTTC

size: NA
D: TRBD2
V: TRBV30
J: TRBJ2-3
CDR3: CAWGPSGMRSDTQYF
DNA: TGTGCCTGGGGTCCTAGCGGGATGAGGTCAGATACGCAGTATTTT

size: NA
D: TRBD2
V: TRBV7-2
J: TRBJ2-1
CDR3: CASSFPSGRIYNEQFF
DNA: TGTGCCAGCAGCTTCCCTAGCGGGAGGATTTACAATGAGCAGTTCTTC

size: NA
D: TRBD2
V: TRBV30
J: TRBJ2-1
CDR3: CAWSVGSGAYNEQFF
DNA: TGTGCCTGGAGTGTAGGTAGCGGGGCTTACAATGAGCAGTTCTTC

size: NA
D: NA
V: TRBV28
J: TRBJ2-5
CDR3: CASSLSLETQYF
DNA: TGTGCCAGCAGTTTATCTCTAGAGACCCAGTACTTC

size: NA
D: TRBD1
V: TRBV28
J: TRBJ1-2
CDR3: CASTPGQGFYGYTF
DNA: TGTGCCAGCACTCCGGGACAGGGCTTCTATGGCTACACCTTC

size: few
D: NA
V: TRBV2
J: TRBJ2-1
CDR3: CASSEQYYGVYNEQFF
DNA: TGTGCCAGCAGTGAACAGTATTACGGGGTGTACAATGAGCAGTTCTTC

size: NA
D: NA
V: TRBV6-5
J: TRBJ2-7
CDR3: CASSRGHPYEQYF
DNA: TGTGCCAGCAGTCGGGGACACCCCTACGAGCAGTACTTC

size: NA
D: NA
V: TRBV29-1
J: TRBJ1-5
CDR3: CSVEDTGLNQPQHF
DNA: TGCAGCGTTGAAGACACGGGGCTGAATCAGCCCCAGCATTTT

size: once
D: NA
V: TRBV28
J: TRBJ1-4
CDR3: CASSSHTGGANEKLFF
DNA: TGTGCCAGCAGCTCACATACCGGGGGGGCTAATGAAAAACTGTTTTTT

size: NA
D: NA
V: TRBV19
J: TRBJ1-5
CDR3: CASSTQGYSNQPQHF
DNA: TGTGCCAGTAGTACACAGGGTTATAGCAATCAGCCCCAGCATTTT

size: NA
D: NA
V: TRBV28
J: TRBJ1-2
CDR3: CASSFSGLRGYTF
DNA: TGTGCCAGCAGTTTCTCTGGGTTGAGGGGCTACACCTTC

size: NA
D: TRBD1
V: TRBV5-4
J: TRBJ2-2
CDR3: CASIDGQGPGELFF
DNA: TGTGCCAGCATCGACGGACAGGGCCCCGGGGAGCTGTTTTTT

size: once
D: TRBD2
V: TRBV7-9
J: TRBJ2-5
CDR3: CASSPGLAPVGTQYF
DNA: TGTGCCAGCAGCCCCGGACTAGCACCCGTCGGGACCCAGTACTTC

size: NA
D: NA
V: TRBV27
J: TRBJ1-5
CDR3: CASSLGGRIQPQHF
DNA: TGTGCCAGCAGTTTGGGGGGAAGGATTCAGCCCCAGCATTTT

size: NA
D: NA
V: TRBV13
J: TRBJ2-3
CDR3: CASSLTGGVTQYF
DNA: TGTGCCAGCAGCTTGACCGGGGGAGTTACGCAGTATTTT

size: NA
D: TRBD1
V: TRBV7-7
J: TRBJ2-5
CDR3: CASSRMTGYQETQYF
DNA: TGTGCTAGCAGTCGTATGACAGGGTACCAAGAGACCCAGTACTTC

size: few
D: TRBD1
V: TRBV19
J: TRBJ1-5
CDR3: CASITDRGDHNSNQPQHF
DNA: TGTGCCAGTATCACCGACAGGGGAGACCATAATAGCAATCAGCCCCAGCATTTT

size: NA
D: TRBD1
V: TRBV4-1
J: TRBJ2-7
CDR3: CASSLRPKTGNYEQYF
DNA: TGCGCCAGCAGCCTAAGACCTAAGACAGGGAACTACGAGCAGTACTTC

size: NA
D: NA
V: TRBV13
J: TRBJ2-1
CDR3: CASSLVADPLYNEQFF
DNA: TGTGCCAGCAGCTTAGTTGCGGACCCCCTCTACAATGAGCAGTTCTTC

size: few
D: NA
V: TRBV5-1
J: TRBJ1-1
CDR3: CASSLDGNWNTEAFF
DNA: TGCGCCAGCAGCTTGGATGGCAACTGGAACACTGAAGCTTTCTTT

size: NA
D: NA
V: TRBV7-2
J: TRBJ1-5
CDR3: CASSPGSGNQPQHF
DNA: TGTGCCAGCAGCCCGGGCTCGGGCAATCAGCCCCAGCATTTT

size: NA
D: NA
V: TRBV5-1
J: TRBJ1-1
CDR3: CASSTGPSAEAFF
DNA: TGCGCCAGCAGCACCGGCCCTAGTGCTGAAGCTTTCTTT

size: NA
D: TRBD2
V: TRBV5-4
J: TRBJ2-7
CDR3: CASSPAGTSGTYEQYF
DNA: TGTGCCAGCAGCCCGGCCGGGACTAGCGGGACTTACGAGCAGTACTTC

size: NA
D: NA
V: TRBV5-4
J: TRBJ2-5
CDR3: CASSQGGRGLQETQYF
DNA: TGTGCCAGCAGCCAAGGTGGTAGGGGGTTGCAAGAGACCCAGTACTTC

size: NA
D: TRBD1
V: TRBV18
J: TRBJ1-5
CDR3: CASSPYSPGTGGFQPQHF
DNA: TGTGCCAGCTCACCTTACTCCCCCGGGACAGGGGGTTTTCAGCCCCAGCATTTT

size: NA
D: NA
V: TRBV30
J: TRBJ2-7
CDR3: CAWSVRAHEQYF
DNA: TGTGCCTGGAGTGTACGGGCCCACGAGCAGTACTTC

size: NA
D: NA
V: TRBV6-5
J: TRBJ2-7
CDR3: CASSYVQGPSYEQYF
DNA: TGTGCCAGCAGTTACGTACAGGGACCATCCTACGAGCAGTACTTC

size: once
D: NA
V: TRBV7-8
J: TRBJ2-7
CDR3: CASSLEAGWTYEQYF
DNA: TGTGCCAGCAGCTTAGAGGCAGGCTGGACCTACGAGCAGTACTTC

size: once
D: NA
V: TRBV5-6
J: TRBJ2-2
CDR3: CASSWPLIPRGHTGELFF
DNA: TGTGCCAGCAGCTGGCCCCTCATCCCCCGGGGACACACCGGGGAGCTGTTTTTT

size: NA
D: NA
V: TRBV11-1
J: TRBJ1-1
CDR3: CASGTPLNTEAFF
DNA: TGTGCCAGTGGGACACCTTTGAACACTGAAGCTTTCTTT

size: NA
D: NA
V: TRBV19
J: TRBJ2-2
CDR3: CASSIPRPLYTTGELFF
DNA: TGTGCCAGTAGTATCCCCCGCCCCTTATACACCACCGGGGAGCTGTTTTTT

size: NA
D: NA
V: TRBV18
J: TRBJ1-4
CDR3: CASSPSYGTPNSRLFF
DNA: TGTGCCAGCTCACCTTCCTACGGGACGCCTAATTCGAGACTGTTTTTT

size: few
D: TRBD1
V: TRBV6-1
J: TRBJ2-7
CDR3: CASSEVGTGSYEQYF
DNA: TGTGCCAGCAGTGAAGTGGGGACAGGGTCCTACGAGCAGTACTTC

size: NA
D: TRBD1
V: TRBV5-6
J: TRBJ1-2
CDR3: CASSLDQGAGYGYTF
DNA: TGTGCCAGCAGCTTAGATCAGGGGGCCGGATATGGCTACACCTTC

size: NA
D: NA
V: TRBV7-9
J: TRBJ1-1
CDR3: CASQDGNTEAFF
DNA: TGTGCCAGCCAGGATGGGAACACTGAAGCTTTCTTT